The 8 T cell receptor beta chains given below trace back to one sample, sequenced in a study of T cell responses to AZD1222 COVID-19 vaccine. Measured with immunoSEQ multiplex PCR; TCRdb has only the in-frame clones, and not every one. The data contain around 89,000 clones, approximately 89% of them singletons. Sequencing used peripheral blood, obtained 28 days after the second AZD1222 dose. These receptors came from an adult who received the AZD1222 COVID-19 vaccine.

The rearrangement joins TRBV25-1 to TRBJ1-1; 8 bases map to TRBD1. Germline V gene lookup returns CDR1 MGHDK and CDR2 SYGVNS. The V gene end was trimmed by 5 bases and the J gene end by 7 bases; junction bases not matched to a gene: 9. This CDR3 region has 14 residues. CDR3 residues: CASSSRTGMGEAFF. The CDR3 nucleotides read TGTGCCAGCAGTTCTCGGACAGGGATGGGTGAAGCTTTCTTT.

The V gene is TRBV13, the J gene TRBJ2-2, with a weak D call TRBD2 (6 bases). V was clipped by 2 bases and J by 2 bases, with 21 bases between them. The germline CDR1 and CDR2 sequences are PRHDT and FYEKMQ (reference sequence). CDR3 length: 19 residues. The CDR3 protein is CASSLSLRGVGLNTGELFF. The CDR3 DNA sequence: TGTGCCAGCAGCTTATCTCTTAGAGGGGTAGGACTAAACACCGGGGAGCTGTTTTTT.

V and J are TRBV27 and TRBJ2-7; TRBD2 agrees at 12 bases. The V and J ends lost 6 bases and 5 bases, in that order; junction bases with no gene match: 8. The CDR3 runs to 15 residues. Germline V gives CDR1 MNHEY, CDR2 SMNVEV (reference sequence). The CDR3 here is CASSPTSGGLDEQYF. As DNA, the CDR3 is TGTGCCAGCAGCCCGACTAGCGGGGGTTTGGACGAGCAGTACTTC.

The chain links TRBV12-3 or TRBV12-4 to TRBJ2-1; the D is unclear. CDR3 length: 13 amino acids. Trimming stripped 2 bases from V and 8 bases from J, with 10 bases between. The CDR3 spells CASSLTPGDEQFF. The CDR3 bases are TGTGCCAGCAGTTTAACCCCAGGAGATGAGCAGTTCTTC.

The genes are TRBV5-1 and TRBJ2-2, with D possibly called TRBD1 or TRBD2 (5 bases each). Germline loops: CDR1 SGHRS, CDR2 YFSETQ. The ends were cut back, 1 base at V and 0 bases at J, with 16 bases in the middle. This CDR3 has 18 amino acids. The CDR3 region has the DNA TGCGCCAGCAGCTTGCAATTCTCCGGGGCAGCGAACACCGGGGAGCTGTTTTTT. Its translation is CASSLQFSGAANTGELFF.

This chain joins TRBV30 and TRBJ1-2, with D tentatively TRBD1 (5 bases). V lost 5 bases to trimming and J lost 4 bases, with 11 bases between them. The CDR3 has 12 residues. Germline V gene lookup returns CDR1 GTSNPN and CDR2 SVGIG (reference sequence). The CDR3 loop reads CAWQQEVYGYTF. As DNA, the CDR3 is TGTGCCTGGCAACAGGAGGTCTATGGCTACACCTTC.

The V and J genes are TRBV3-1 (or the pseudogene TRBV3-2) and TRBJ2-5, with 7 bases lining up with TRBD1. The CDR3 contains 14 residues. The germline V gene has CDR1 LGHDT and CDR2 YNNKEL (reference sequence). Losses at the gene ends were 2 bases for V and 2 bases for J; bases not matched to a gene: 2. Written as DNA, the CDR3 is TGTGCCAGCAGCCAACCGGGACAGCAAGAGACCCAGTACTTC. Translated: CASSQPGQQETQYF.

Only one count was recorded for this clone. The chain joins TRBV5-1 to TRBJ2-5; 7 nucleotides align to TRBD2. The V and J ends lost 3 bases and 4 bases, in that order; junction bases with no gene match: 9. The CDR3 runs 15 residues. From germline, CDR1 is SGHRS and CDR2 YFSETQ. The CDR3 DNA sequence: TGCGCCAGCAGCTCTTGGGCGGGGGTGTCAGAGACCCAGTACTTC. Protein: CASSSWAGVSETQYF.